Listed below are T cell receptor beta chains from one sample, sequenced in a study of T cells in Graves' hyperthyroidism and ophthalmopathy. TCRdb passed the multiplex PCR reads through MiXCR, listing each CDR3 protein once. The sample holds around 700,000 distinct CDR3 sequences, about a third seen once. Sequencing was carried out using blood. Receptor source: a woman between 40 and 55 years old with Graves' hyperthyroidism. CDR3s include the opening cysteine and the closing phenylalanine or tryptophan. Fields, in order: clone size, V gene, J gene, D gene, CDR3 protein, CDR3 DNA. D genes are given only for firm matches. Clone size is not always given. Where it is, it says once, few, many or a class for expanded clones.

clone size: -; V gene: TRBV29-1; J gene: TRBJ2-3; D gene: TRBD1; CDR3 protein: CSVVDRAGTDTQYF; CDR3 DNA: TGCAGCGTTGTGGACAGGGCGGGAACAGATACGCAGTATTTT
clone size: many; V gene: TRBV7-6; J gene: TRBJ1-2; D gene: TRBD1; CDR3 protein: CASSSSQGAGGYTF; CDR3 DNA: TGTGCCAGCAGCTCGTCACAGGGGGCAGGGGGCTACACCTTC
clone size: many; V gene: TRBV29-1; J gene: TRBJ1-4; D gene: -; CDR3 protein: CSVVSGTNEKLFF; CDR3 DNA: TGCAGCGTTGTCTCAGGGACTAATGAAAAACTGTTTTTT
clone size: few; V gene: TRBV29-1; J gene: TRBJ1-1; D gene: -; CDR3 protein: CSVRKDTEAFF; CDR3 DNA: TGCAGCGTCAGAAAGGACACTGAAGCTTTCTTT
clone size: many; V gene: TRBV7-8; J gene: TRBJ2-7; D gene: -; CDR3 protein: CASSLGLNDRSYEQYF; CDR3 DNA: TGTGCCAGCAGCTTAGGGCTTAACGACCGCTCCTACGAGCAGTACTTC
clone size: -; V gene: TRBV19; J gene: TRBJ1-2; D gene: TRBD1; CDR3 protein: CASSAGTGPIYGYTF; CDR3 DNA: TGTGCCAGTAGCGCCGGGACAGGGCCAATCTATGGCTACACCTTC
clone size: -; V gene: TRBV7-9; J gene: TRBJ2-6; D gene: TRBD2; CDR3 protein: CASRYWGGATSGANVLTF; CDR3 DNA: TGTGCCAGCAGGTACTGGGGAGGGGCAACCTCTGGGGCCAACGTCCTGACTTTC
clone size: -; V gene: TRBV2; J gene: TRBJ1-4; D gene: -; CDR3 protein: CASSFREDNEELFF; CDR3 DNA: TGTGCCAGCAGTTTCCGTGAGGACAATGAAGAACTGTTTTTT
clone size: -; V gene: TRBV7-3; J gene: TRBJ2-1; D gene: -; CDR3 protein: CASSDPDGPDYNEQFF; CDR3 DNA: TGTGCCAGCAGCGACCCGGACGGACCCGATTACAATGAGCAGTTCTTC
clone size: few; V gene: TRBV9; J gene: TRBJ1-4; D gene: -; CDR3 protein: CASTHTGINSEKLFF; CDR3 DNA: TGTGCCAGCACCCACACGGGAATCAATTCCGAAAAACTGTTTTTT
clone size: -; V gene: TRBV19; J gene: TRBJ2-2; D gene: TRBD1; CDR3 protein: CASTETGGRLSGELFF; CDR3 DNA: TGTGCCAGTACCGAGACAGGGGGTCGGCTCTCCGGGGAGCTGTTTTTT
clone size: -; V gene: TRBV30; J gene: TRBJ1-6; D gene: -; CDR3 protein: CAWSVRGSPLHF; CDR3 DNA: TGTGCCTGGAGTGTGCGCGGTTCACCCCTCCACTTT
clone size: few; V gene: TRBV10-3; J gene: TRBJ1-1; D gene: -; CDR3 protein: CASSSQGFYFQGGAFF; CDR3 DNA: TGTGCCAGCAGTTCTCAGGGGTTCTACTTTCAAGGGGGAGCTTTCTTT
clone size: many; V gene: TRBV2; J gene: TRBJ1-2; D gene: -; CDR3 protein: CASSAGEVYGYTF; CDR3 DNA: TGTGCCAGCAGTGCTGGAGAAGTTTATGGCTACACCTTC
clone size: -; V gene: TRBV11-3; J gene: TRBJ2-1; D gene: -; CDR3 protein: CASSEAGRYNEQFF; CDR3 DNA: TGTGCCAGCAGCGAGGCGGGACGTTACAATGAGCAGTTCTTC
clone size: -; V gene: TRBV7-9; J gene: TRBJ1-1; D gene: -; CDR3 protein: CASSLWGEHTEAFF; CDR3 DNA: TGTGCCAGCAGCTTATGGGGGGAACACACTGAAGCTTTCTTT
clone size: -; V gene: TRBV10-3; J gene: TRBJ2-7; D gene: TRBD2; CDR3 protein: CATTASGTSGRNYEQYF; CDR3 DNA: TGTGCCACCACAGCGTCCGGGACTAGCGGGAGGAACTACGAGCAGTACTTC
clone size: once; V gene: TRBV11-2; J gene: TRBJ2-5; D gene: -; CDR3 protein: CASRDRGARETQYF; CDR3 DNA: TGTGCCAGCAGAGATCGGGGGGCAAGGGAGACTCAGTACTTC
clone size: -; V gene: TRBV12-3/TRBV12-4; J gene: TRBJ1-2; D gene: -; CDR3 protein: CASSLLTGAEGYTF; CDR3 DNA: TGTGCCAGCAGTTTACTCACCGGGGCGGAGGGCTACACCTTC
clone size: many; V gene: TRBV7-9; J gene: TRBJ2-7; D gene: -; CDR3 protein: CASSKKDTGLWYEQYF; CDR3 DNA: TGTGCCAGCAGCAAAAAGGATACGGGTCTGTGGTACGAGCAGTACTTC
clone size: -; V gene: TRBV5-5; J gene: TRBJ1-2; D gene: TRBD1; CDR3 protein: CASNPNRGTGYTF; CDR3 DNA: TGTGCCAGCAACCCTAACAGGGGTACGGGCTACACCTTC
clone size: many; V gene: TRBV5-6; J gene: TRBJ2-5; D gene: -; CDR3 protein: CASSLRRGQETQYF; CDR3 DNA: TGTGCCAGCAGCTTACGCCGGGGCCAAGAGACCCAGTACTTC
clone size: many; V gene: TRBV12-3/TRBV12-4; J gene: TRBJ1-2; D gene: TRBD1; CDR3 protein: CASRTDRDGYTF; CDR3 DNA: TGTGCCAGCAGGACGGACAGGGATGGCTACACCTTC
clone size: few; V gene: TRBV6-5; J gene: TRBJ1-2; D gene: TRBD1; CDR3 protein: CASSSGQAYGYTF; CDR3 DNA: TGTGCCAGCAGTTCCGGACAGGCCTATGGCTACACCTTC
clone size: -; V gene: TRBV2; J gene: TRBJ1-1; D gene: -; CDR3 protein: CASRGNSLFTEAFF; CDR3 DNA: TGTGCCAGCAGGGGAAATTCCTTGTTCACTGAAGCTTTCTTT
clone size: -; V gene: TRBV9; J gene: TRBJ2-7; D gene: TRBD2; CDR3 protein: CASSSSGREFDEQYF; CDR3 DNA: TGTGCCAGCAGCTCCTCAGGGCGGGAGTTCGACGAGCAGTACTTC
clone size: few; V gene: TRBV5-1; J gene: TRBJ2-7; D gene: TRBD1; CDR3 protein: CASSLGTESSYEQYF; CDR3 DNA: TGCGCCAGCAGCTTAGGGACAGAGTCTTCCTACGAGCAGTACTTC
clone size: few; V gene: TRBV6-5; J gene: TRBJ1-3; D gene: -; CDR3 protein: CASSSQNFGNTIYF; CDR3 DNA: TGTGCCAGCAGTTCACAGAACTTTGGAAACACCATATATTTT
clone size: few; V gene: TRBV5-6; J gene: TRBJ1-1; D gene: TRBD1; CDR3 protein: CASSPRGWKYTEAFF; CDR3 DNA: TGTGCCAGCAGCCCCAGGGGGTGGAAGTACACTGAAGCTTTCTTT
clone size: -; V gene: TRBV10-3; J gene: TRBJ1-5; D gene: -; CDR3 protein: CAISLQGPQHF; CDR3 DNA: TGTGCCATCAGTCTACAGGGCCCCCAGCATTTT
clone size: -; V gene: TRBV10-3; J gene: TRBJ2-7; D gene: -; CDR3 protein: CAISVQGTYEQYF; CDR3 DNA: TGTGCCATCAGTGTTCAGGGAACCTACGAGCAGTACTTC
clone size: -; V gene: TRBV2; J gene: TRBJ2-7; D gene: TRBD2; CDR3 protein: CASSGGAGGQYF; CDR3 DNA: TGTGCCAGCAGTGGGGGCGCGGGAGGACAGTACTTC
clone size: -; V gene: TRBV7-2; J gene: TRBJ2-5; D gene: -; CDR3 protein: CASTWGVNQPQYF; CDR3 DNA: TGTGCCAGCACCTGGGGGGTAAATCAGCCCCAGTACTTC
clone size: -; V gene: TRBV20-1; J gene: TRBJ1-2; D gene: TRBD1; CDR3 protein: CSARDLWGQGADNYGYTF; CDR3 DNA: TGCAGTGCTAGAGATCTTTGGGGACAGGGGGCTGATAACTATGGCTACACCTTC
clone size: few; V gene: TRBV10-3; J gene: TRBJ1-5; D gene: -; CDR3 protein: CAISDRAQPQHF; CDR3 DNA: TGTGCCATCAGTGACAGGGCTCAGCCCCAGCATTTT
clone size: -; V gene: TRBV7-2; J gene: TRBJ1-3; D gene: -; CDR3 protein: CASSQEEARGYTIYF; CDR3 DNA: TGTGCCAGCAGCCAAGAAGAGGCTCGGGGCTACACCATATATTTT
clone size: few; V gene: TRBV6-1; J gene: TRBJ1-1; D gene: -; CDR3 protein: CASVGGSKAFF; CDR3 DNA: TGTGCCAGCGTCGGCGGCAGCAAAGCTTTCTTT
clone size: few; V gene: TRBV5-1; J gene: TRBJ2-1; D gene: TRBD2; CDR3 protein: CASSPGLRDEQFF; CDR3 DNA: TGCGCCAGCAGCCCGGGACTAAGGGATGAGCAGTTCTTC
clone size: few; V gene: TRBV25-1; J gene: TRBJ1-5; D gene: -; CDR3 protein: CASSLWSGGQPQHF; CDR3 DNA: TGTGCCAGCAGTTTATGGAGTGGCGGTCAGCCCCAGCATTTT
clone size: -; V gene: TRBV20-1; J gene: TRBJ1-1; D gene: -; CDR3 protein: CSASGGPGSGVTEAFF; CDR3 DNA: TGCAGTGCTAGTGGGGGGCCCGGTAGTGGAGTGACTGAAGCTTTCTTT
clone size: -; V gene: TRBV10-2; J gene: TRBJ2-2; D gene: TRBD2; CDR3 protein: CASSETSGYGGELFF; CDR3 DNA: TGCGCCAGCAGTGAGACTAGCGGGTACGGCGGGGAGCTGTTTTTT
clone size: few; V gene: TRBV19; J gene: TRBJ1-2; D gene: -; CDR3 protein: CASTKIEYGTDYGYTF; CDR3 DNA: TGTGCCAGTACCAAAATCGAATACGGGACGGACTATGGCTACACCTTC
clone size: -; V gene: TRBV29-1; J gene: TRBJ2-5; D gene: TRBD2; CDR3 protein: CSVDLAGGPGETQYF; CDR3 DNA: TGCAGCGTTGACCTAGCGGGGGGGCCTGGGGAGACCCAGTACTTC
clone size: once; V gene: TRBV5-1; J gene: TRBJ1-1; D gene: TRBD1; CDR3 protein: CASRLSRTGEFAEAFF; CDR3 DNA: TGCGCCAGCAGATTATCTAGGACAGGGGAGTTCGCTGAAGCTTTCTTT
clone size: -; V gene: TRBV6-5; J gene: TRBJ2-5; D gene: -; CDR3 protein: CASSWGFLETQYF; CDR3 DNA: TGTGCCAGCAGCTGGGGCTTTTTAGAGACCCAGTACTTC
clone size: few; V gene: TRBV7-9; J gene: TRBJ1-2; D gene: -; CDR3 protein: CASSLPGQLINYGYTF; CDR3 DNA: TGTGCCAGCAGCTTGCCAGGACAGCTCATTAACTATGGCTACACCTTC
clone size: -; V gene: TRBV6-5; J gene: TRBJ2-1; D gene: -; CDR3 protein: CASSYSWSNEQFF; CDR3 DNA: TGTGCCAGCAGTTACTCTTGGAGCAATGAGCAGTTCTTC
clone size: -; V gene: TRBV7-2; J gene: TRBJ2-5; D gene: TRBD1; CDR3 protein: CASPGDRGLGETQYF; CDR3 DNA: TGTGCCAGCCCTGGGGACAGGGGACTTGGAGAGACCCAGTACTTC
clone size: many; V gene: TRBV19; J gene: TRBJ2-6; D gene: -; CDR3 protein: CASRGDSGANVLTF; CDR3 DNA: TGTGCCAGTAGGGGTGACTCTGGGGCCAACGTCCTGACTTTC
clone size: -; V gene: TRBV2; J gene: TRBJ1-2; D gene: -; CDR3 protein: CASVRGTGYTF; CDR3 DNA: TGTGCCAGTGTGAGGGGGACGGGCTACACCTTC
clone size: many; V gene: TRBV9; J gene: TRBJ1-6; D gene: -; CDR3 protein: CASSGTGGGSAPLHF; CDR3 DNA: TGTGCCAGCAGCGGAACGGGGGGGGGATCGGCACCCCTCCACTTT
clone size: many; V gene: TRBV9; J gene: TRBJ1-6; D gene: TRBD1; CDR3 protein: CASGGGQGGSPLHF; CDR3 DNA: TGTGCCAGCGGGGGAGGACAGGGGGGTTCACCCCTCCACTTT
clone size: many; V gene: TRBV10-3; J gene: TRBJ1-1; D gene: -; CDR3 protein: CAISDPKYTEAFF; CDR3 DNA: TGTGCCATCAGTGACCCCAAATACACTGAAGCTTTCTTT
clone size: many; V gene: TRBV7-9; J gene: TRBJ1-2; D gene: -; CDR3 protein: CASSLKDRERYTF; CDR3 DNA: TGTGCCAGCAGCTTAAAAGACCGCGAACGCTACACCTTC
clone size: many; V gene: TRBV6-5; J gene: TRBJ1-1; D gene: -; CDR3 protein: CASRAADRDTEAFF; CDR3 DNA: TGTGCCAGCAGGGCCGCGGATAGGGACACTGAAGCTTTCTTT
clone size: many; V gene: TRBV24-1; J gene: TRBJ2-7; D gene: TRBD1; CDR3 protein: CATSDPGQEIYEQYF; CDR3 DNA: TGTGCCACCAGTGACCCGGGACAGGAGATTTACGAGCAGTACTTC
clone size: -; V gene: TRBV10-3; J gene: TRBJ1-2; D gene: -; CDR3 protein: CAISSLTGQGYTF; CDR3 DNA: TGTGCCATCAGTTCTTTAACAGGCCAAGGCTACACCTTC
clone size: many; V gene: TRBV12-5; J gene: TRBJ1-5; D gene: TRBD1; CDR3 protein: CASAMTGSNQPQHF; CDR3 DNA: TGTGCTAGTGCTATGACAGGGAGCAATCAGCCCCAGCATTTT
clone size: -; V gene: TRBV7-2; J gene: TRBJ1-1; D gene: -; CDR3 protein: CASSLVLTMNTEAFF; CDR3 DNA: TGTGCCAGCAGCTTAGTTTTGACAATGAACACTGAAGCTTTCTTT
clone size: few; V gene: TRBV10-1; J gene: TRBJ2-7; D gene: TRBD2; CDR3 protein: CASSEAGVSEQYF; CDR3 DNA: TGCGCCAGCAGCGAAGCGGGAGTTTCCGAGCAGTACTTC